This is a list of T cell receptor beta chains from one sample in a study of T cells in lung cancer brain metastases. The data were produced by immunoSEQ multiplex PCR, yet TCRdb's version contains in-frame clones alone and is incomplete. The table records nearly 2,500 clones, 85% to 95% of them present only once. The sequencing sample was made of tumor tissue from a brain metastasis. Source of these receptors: a man between 65 and 85 years old with non-small cell lung cancer that had spread to the brain. Both conserved end residues are part of each CDR3. Fields, in order: D gene, J gene, V gene, CDR3 protein, CDR3 DNA. The D gene is left open where the match is weak.

>NA|TRBJ2-3|TRBV27
CASSLLGSRDTQYF
TGTGCCAGCAGTTTATTAGGGTCGAGAGATACGCAGTATTTT
>TRBD1|TRBJ1-1|TRBV27
CASSLSGTGNTEAFF
TGTGCCAGCAGTTTATCGGGGACAGGTAACACTGAAGCTTTCTTT
>NA|TRBJ1-6|TRBV14
CASSQWRGSYNSPLHF
TGTGCCAGCAGCCAATGGAGGGGGTCCTATAATTCACCCCTCCACTTT
>TRBD1|TRBJ1-2|TRBV29-1
CSVTGGSGYTF
TGCAGCGTTACAGGGGGCTCGGGCTACACCTTC
>NA|TRBJ1-1|TRBV18
CASSPLAAEAFF
TGTGCCAGCTCACCACTTGCGGCTGAAGCTTTCTTT
>NA|TRBJ1-2|TRBV7-2
CASSTTTVGYGYTF
TGTGCCAGCAGCACCACTACAGTCGGCTATGGCTACACCTTC
>NA|TRBJ2-7|TRBV4-3
CASSQDFGRWAYEQYF
TGCGCCAGCAGCCAAGATTTCGGGCGATGGGCCTACGAGCAGTACTTC
>TRBD1|TRBJ1-3|TRBV9
CASSAGQGSPAGNTIYF
TGTGCCAGCAGCGCGGGACAGGGGTCCCCTGCTGGAAACACCATATATTTT
>TRBD1|TRBJ1-2|TRBV4-1
CASSQRTGSNYGYTF
TGCGCCAGCAGCCAGAGGACAGGGTCTAACTATGGCTACACCTTC
>NA|TRBJ1-1|TRBV19
CASSWNRNTEAFF
TGTGCCAGTTCCTGGAACAGGAACACTGAAGCTTTCTTT
>NA|TRBJ1-3|TRBV5-6
CASSRGFGNTIYF
TGTGCCAGCAGCCGGGGGTTTGGAAACACCATATATTTT
>NA|TRBJ2-3|TRBV5-6
CASSLVPTANGAQYF
TGTGCCAGCAGCTTGGTCCCCACCGCGAATGGAGCGCAGTATTTT
>TRBD1|TRBJ2-7|TRBV10-3
CAMGQGLEQYF
TGTGCCATGGGACAGGGGCTCGAGCAGTACTTC
>TRBD1|TRBJ1-4|TRBV7-9
CASSPGTGLYATNEKLFF
TGTGCCAGCAGTCCCGGGACAGGGCTATATGCAACTAATGAAAAACTGTTTTTT
>TRBD2|TRBJ2-3|TRBV4-3
CASSPGIASGRTDTQYF
TGCGCCAGCAGCCCAGGAATCGCTAGCGGGAGAACAGATACGCAGTATTTT
>TRBD2|TRBJ2-3|TRBV15
CATSPRRGVQEDTQYF
TGTGCCACCAGCCCGAGACGGGGGGTCCAAGAAGATACGCAGTATTTT
>NA|TRBJ1-1|TRBV4-1
CASSRSEDTEAFF
TGCGCCAGCAGCCGGTCGGAGGACACTGAAGCTTTCTTT
>TRBD1|TRBJ2-4|TRBV19
CASSITRNRGMGNIQYF
TGTGCCAGTAGTATTACCCGGAACAGGGGAATGGGAAACATTCAATACTTC
>NA|TRBJ1-2|TRBV7-2
CASSLQGNYGYTF
TGTGCCAGCAGCTTACAGGGGAACTATGGCTACACCTTC
>TRBD1|TRBJ1-1|TRBV30
CAWSVGYRGAEAFF
TGTGCCTGGAGTGTAGGTTACAGGGGTGCTGAAGCTTTCTTT
>NA|TRBJ2-7|TRBV6-5
CASSPSSGDYEQYF
TGTGCCAGCAGTCCATCTTCGGGGGACTACGAGCAGTACTTC
>NA|TRBJ2-7|TRBV5-1
CASSTNWATGKQYF
TGCGCCAGCAGCACTAATTGGGCTACAGGGAAGCAGTACTTC
>NA|TRBJ1-2|TRBV9
CASSRRLVGGYGYTF
TGTGCCAGCAGCCGCCGTCTCGTGGGGGGCTATGGCTACACCTTC
>NA|TRBJ1-3|TRBV7-2
CASSLMVGRGNGNTIYF
TGTGCCAGCAGCTTAATGGTGGGGAGGGGTAATGGAAACACCATATATTTT
>NA|TRBJ2-7|TRBV7-9
CASSPPGDEQYF
TGTGCCAGCAGCCCCCCCGGGGACGAGCAGTACTTC
>NA|TRBJ2-2|TRBV4-1
CASSQDIRDGELFF
TGCGCCAGCAGCCAAGATATTAGGGACGGGGAACTGTTTTTT